The 22 T cell receptor beta chains in this list originate from one sample, sequenced in a study of blood T cell repertoires in COVID-19. Some clones are missing from TCRdb's copy, which holds only in-frame ones; the method was immunoSEQ multiplex PCR. The table has 200,000 to 250,000 clones, 70% to 85% seen once. Sequenced input: peripheral blood. The receptors stem from a woman between 35 and 50 years old who had recovered from COVID-19.

V and J are TRBV15 and TRBJ1-2; 8 bases are shared with TRBD1. Germline CDR1 and CDR2: LNHNV and YYDKDF (reference sequence). The CDR3 has 18 amino acids. The V segment lost 0 bases and the J segment 4 bases; nucleotides outside the gene matches: 13. The CDR3 DNA is TGTGCCACCAGCAGAGAAGGGCAGGGGGCCAGCTGGCCCTATGGCTACACCTTC. Translated: CATSREGQGASWPYGYTF. The full variable domain, completed using reference TRBV15 and TRBJ1-2, is DAMVIQNPRYQVTQFGKPVTLSCSQTLNHNVMYWYQQKSSQAPKLLFHYYDKDFNNEADTPDNFQSRRPNTSFCFLDIRSPGLGDTAMYLCATSREGQGASWPYGYTFGSGTRLTVV.

The chain has TRBV7-8 and TRBJ2-7; 8 positions match TRBD2. With V trimmed by 0 bases and J by 2 bases, 12 bases remained unmatched. There are 18 residues in the CDR3. The germline V gene encodes CDR1 SGHVS and CDR2 FQNEAQ. Written as DNA, the CDR3 is TGTGCCAGCAGCTTAGCGTTAGTGGGTAGGACTAGCACCTACGAGCAGTACTTC. This translates into CASSLALVGRTSTYEQYF.

V is TRBV15 and J is TRBJ1-3; tentatively, D is TRBD1 (6 bases). Trimming left V 4 bases short and J 2 bases short, with 18 bases between. CDR3 length: 17 residues. CDR1 and CDR2 (germline): LNHNV, YYDKDF (reference sequence). The CDR3 loop reads CATSKKRQVTTGNTIYF. The CDR3 nucleotides read TGTGCCACCAGCAAAAAAAGACAGGTTACAACTGGAAACACCATATATTTT. The complete variable domain, with remaining parts taken from reference TRBV15 and TRBJ1-3, reads DAMVIQNPRYQVTQFGKPVTLSCSQTLNHNVMYWYQQKSSQAPKLLFHYYDKDFNNEADTPDNFQSRRPNTSFCFLDIRSPGLGDTAMYLCATSKKRQVTTGNTIYFGEGSWLTVV.

The V gene is TRBV5-1, the J gene TRBJ2-3, with 11 bases identical to TRBD2. Trimming cost V 0 bases and J 2 bases; bases outside gene matches: 5. The germline V gene has CDR1 SGHRS and CDR2 YFSETQ. CDR3 size: 17 residues. The CDR3 spells CASSLVASGGHTDTQYF. The CDR3, as DNA: TGCGCCAGCAGCTTGGTAGCTAGCGGGGGGCACACAGATACGCAGTATTTT.

J is TRBJ1-2 and V is TRBV25-1; 8 nucleotides agree with TRBD1. V trimming: 6 bases; J trimming: 4 bases; junction bases outside the gene matches: 7. The CDR3 has 14 amino acids. CDR1 and CDR2 from the germline V gene are MGHDK and SYGVNS. Here the CDR3 reads CASRDATGGYGYTF. The CDR3 coding sequence is TGTGCCAGCAGGGACGCCACAGGGGGCTATGGCTACACCTTC.

V usage is TRBV24-1 and J usage is TRBJ2-1; 12 bases are a match to TRBD1. CDR1 KGHDR and CDR2 SFDVKD come from the germline V gene. After removal of 2 bases from V and 8 bases from J, the junction contained 9 bases not matched to a gene. This CDR3 spans 17 amino acids. In nucleotides, the CDR3 is TGTGCCACCAGTGATTCTGCTGATGGGACAGGGGGCCATGAGCAGTTCTTC. Translation gives CATSDSADGTGGHEQFF.

The gene calls are TRBV28 and TRBJ1-6, with D uncertain. The CDR3 has 16 amino acids. Germline CDR1 is MDHEN and CDR2 is SYDVKM. V gave up 2 bases and J gave up 7 bases, with 15 bases separating them. In DNA form, the CDR3 reads TGTGCCAGCAGTTTAGTCCTAAGCGTCCGAAATTCACCCCTCCACTTT. Translation gives CASSLVLSVRNSPLHF.

This clone was detected a few times. V is TRBV28 and J is TRBJ1-6, with 7 bases fitting TRBD1. V shed 4 bases and J 13 bases; nucleotides not matched to a gene: 19. The germline CDR1 and CDR2 sequences are MDHEN and SYDVKM. The CDR3 consists of 17 residues. The CDR3, as DNA: TGTGCCAGCAGTTCTTACACCTTCCTTGACAGGGCAGGCCCCCTCCACTTT. It encodes CASSSYTFLDRAGPLHF.

The rearrangement links TRBV24-1 to TRBJ2-2, with a possible D match to TRBD2 (6 bases). This CDR3 spans 14 amino acids. Germline V gene data show CDR1 as KGHDR and CDR2 as SFDVKD. Trimming took 4 bases from V and 7 from J, leaving 12 bases between them. CDR3 sequence (DNA): TGTGCCACCAGTGACCTACTAGCCGGCGGGGAGCTGTTTTTT. Translation: CATSDLLAGGELFF.

The rearrangement joins TRBV19 to TRBJ2-6; a possible D gene is TRBD2 (5 bases). The CDR3 spans 17 residues. CDR1 is LNHDA, CDR2 SQIVND, per germline (reference sequence). Trimming took 5 bases from V and 1 from J, leaving 15 bases between them. CDR3 sequence (DNA): TGTGCCAGTAGTGGGCCGGGATTCGTGTCTGGGGCCAACGTCCTGACTTTC. It codes for CASSGPGFVSGANVLTF.

This chain uses TRBV6-5 with TRBJ2-1; 9 bases are shared with TRBD1. In germline, CDR1 is MNHEY, CDR2 SVGAGI. The CDR3 loop spans 13 amino acids. J was trimmed by 10 bases and V by 1 base; bases with no gene match: 2. Here the CDR3 reads CASSYWTGDEQFF. For the CDR3, the DNA is TGTGCCAGCAGTTACTGGACAGGGGACGAGCAGTTCTTC.

CDR3 protein: CASSPLSAGGAYEQYF. In DNA form, the CDR3 reads TGTGCCAGCTCACCACTGTCGGCGGGGGGTGCCTACGAGCAGTACTTC. This chain uses TRBV18 with TRBJ2-7; TRBD2 agrees at 8 bases. V dropped 1 base and J dropped 2; count of bases not matched to a gene: 7. The CDR3 covers 16 residues. Germline V gives CDR1 KGHSH, CDR2 LQKENI. The full variable domain, in which reference TRBV18 and TRBJ2-7 provide the parts outside the CDR3, is NAGVMQNPRHLVRRRGQEARLRCSPMKGHSHVYWYRQLPEEGLKFMVYLQKENIIDESGMPKERFSAEFPKEGPSILRIQQVVRGDSAAYFCASSPLSAGGAYEQYFGPGTRLTVT.

This clone was recorded once. The chain employs TRBV21-1 and TRBJ2-2; the table's D call, TRBD1, has no DNA check behind it. TRBV21-1 is listed as a pseudogene. The CDR3 extends over 19 amino acids. The CDR3 loop reads CASSKVIRDRGLSTGELFF. The CDR3 DNA reads TGTGCCAGCAGCAAAGTTATTCGGGACAGGGGGCTTAGCACCGGGGAGCTGTTTTTT.

V and J are TRBV7-8 and TRBJ2-7; 11 bases are a match to TRBD1. Germline CDR1 reads SGHVS; CDR2 reads FQNEAQ. V was clipped by 3 bases and J by 3 bases; unmatched bases: 4. The CDR3 is 15 residues long. The CDR3 DNA follows: TGTGCCAGCAGCTTCCCGGGACAGGGGGTCTACGAGCAGTACTTC. This encodes CASSFPGQGVYEQYF.

This rearrangement joins TRBV19 to TRBJ2-2; D might be TRBD1 (6 bases). The CDR3 is 16 amino acids. Germline CDR1 reads LNHDA; CDR2 reads SQIVND (reference sequence). Trimming stripped 3 bases from V and 1 base from J, with 12 bases between. The CDR3 sequence: CASSIPIGGNTGELFF. CDR3 nucleotide sequence: TGTGCCAGTAGTATCCCCATAGGGGGGAACACCGGGGAGCTGTTTTTT.

With respect to this clone: A much larger clonotype is one base distant, so this may be a read error. The rearrangement joins TRBV25-1 to TRBJ2-2; TRBD2 agrees at 8 bases. Germline V gives CDR1 MGHDK, CDR2 SYGVNS. This CDR3 region has 15 residues. The trim removed 10 bases at V and 5 bases at J, leaving 12 bases unmatched. The CDR3 coding sequence is TGTGCCACCAGCCGACCGGGGGGGGGAACCGGGGAGCTGTTTTTT. Translating it yields CATSRPGGGTGELFF.

The rearrangement links TRBV3-1 (or the pseudogene TRBV3-2) to TRBJ1-2, with TRBD1 matching over 8 bases. Germline V gene sequence: CDR1 LGHDT, CDR2 YNNKEL (reference sequence). Trimming removed 4 bases from V and 7 bases from J; junction bases left unmatched: 5. CDR3 size: 13 residues. CDR3 residues: CASSLLGQGGYTF. CDR3 DNA sequence: TGTGCCAGCAGCCTATTAGGACAGGGTGGCTACACCTTC.

This chain connects TRBV2 to TRBJ2-3; D is perhaps TRBD2 (5 bases). Germline values: CDR1 SNHLY, CDR2 FYNNEI. The V gene lost 7 bases and the J gene lost 0 bases, with 14 bases spanning the gap. There are 15 residues in the CDR3. Here the CDR3 reads CASTSRHPSTDTQYF. DNA of the CDR3: TGTGCCAGCACTAGCAGACACCCAAGCACAGATACGCAGTATTTT.

The chain combines TRBV19 with TRBJ2-3, with 7 bases that match TRBD1. This CDR3 region has 16 residues. V lost 4 bases and J lost 3; bases outside the gene matches: 10. Germline CDR1 and CDR2: LNHDA and SQIVND (reference sequence). The CDR3 DNA reads TGTGCCAGTAGTAGGGGACCGGACAGGATAACAGATACGCAGTATTTT. Its translation: CASSRGPDRITDTQYF.

The CDR3 sequence is CASSFTGVATQYF. DNA for the CDR3: TGTGCCAGCAGCTTCACAGGGGTAGCTACGCAGTATTTT. The V call is TRBV7-8, the J call TRBJ2-3; 7 nucleotides line up with TRBD1. Germline V CDR1 and CDR2: SGHVS, FQNEAQ. J gave up 8 bases and V 3 bases, and 5 bases lay outside the gene matches. CDR3 length equals 13 residues. The entire variable domain, with the rest obtained from reference TRBV7-8 and TRBJ2-3, is as follows: GAGVSQSPRYKVAKRGQDVALRCDPISGHVSLFWYQQALGQGPEFLTYFQNEAQLDKSGLPSDRFFAERPEGSVSTLKIQRTQQEDSAVYLCASSFTGVATQYFGPGTRLTVL.

The sample holds a few counts of this clone. The chain employs TRBV5-6 and TRBJ2-7; D perhaps matches TRBD1 (6 bases). The CDR3 covers 16 residues. V dropped 4 bases and J dropped 5 bases, with 22 bases sitting between them. Germline CDR1 SGHDT, CDR2 YYEEEE. For the CDR3, the DNA is TGTGCCAGCAGCGAAAGAACAGGGAATCTCATCGACGAGCAGTACTTC. The encoded protein is CASSERTGNLIDEQYF.

The rearrangement joins TRBV4-2 to TRBJ2-7; 8 bases line up with TRBD1. The CDR3 contains 15 residues. V lost 2 bases and J lost 4; bases outside the gene matches: 7. Germline CDR1 LGHNA, CDR2 YNFKEQ. The CDR3, as DNA: TGTGCCAGCAGCCAAACCGAGGACAGGGAGTACGAGCAGTACTTC. Encoded protein: CASSQTEDREYEQYF.